These 21 T cell receptor beta chains came from one sample sequenced in a study of OX40 agonist ivuxolimab in advanced cancers. The data were produced by immunoSEQ multiplex PCR, yet TCRdb's version contains in-frame clones alone and is incomplete. In the table there are approximately 55,000 clones, about nine tenths of which are singletons. This specimen was CD4+ or CD8+ T cells sorted from blood, taken in a trial of the OX40 agonist ivuxolimab. These receptors were obtained from an adult with an advanced solid tumor such as melanoma, head and neck, liver or kidney cancer.

V gene TRBV30 combines with J gene TRBJ2-5; D remains ambiguous. The closer fit of TRBJ2-7 to the DNA end suggests the J call may be wrong. This CDR3 is built from 13 residues. The germline CDR1 and CDR2 sequences are GTSNPN and SVGIG (reference sequence). This chain's CDR3 is CAWRSESSYEQYF. The CDR3, as DNA: TGTGCCTGGAGGTCAGAAAGTTCCTACGAGCAGTACTTC.

The V and J genes are TRBV11-3 and TRBJ2-1; D may be TRBD1 (6 bases). The CDR3 spans 19 residues. Deletions cut 1 base from V and 2 bases from J, with 21 bases between. Germline V gene sequence: CDR1 SGHNT, CDR2 YENEEA. CDR3: CASSLGNSLVGAAYNEQFF. The CDR3 nucleotides are TGTGCCAGCAGCTTAGGGAATAGCTTGGTGGGGGCTGCCTACAATGAGCAGTTCTTC.

In nucleotides, the CDR3 is TGTGCCAGCAGTGGGGGGGGCCAGACATTTAATTCACCCCTCCACTTT. This gives the protein CASSGGGQTFNSPLHF. This chain links TRBV6-1 with TRBJ1-6; D is possibly TRBD1 (6 bases). The CDR3 sequence is 16 residues long. V lost 4 bases, J lost 6 bases, and 16 bases lay in between. From germline, CDR1 is MNHNS and CDR2 SASEGT.

The count of this clone is one. The chain uses TRBV30 and TRBJ1-2; 10 nucleotides match TRBD1. This CDR3 is 13 amino acids long. The germline V gene encodes CDR1 GTSNPN and CDR2 SVGIG (reference sequence). J was trimmed by 8 bases and V by 2 bases; bases with no gene match: 5. CDR3 amino acids: CAWSIGTGAGYTF. The CDR3, as DNA: TGTGCCTGGAGTATAGGGACAGGGGCCGGCTACACCTTC.

V is TRBV7-2 and J is TRBJ2-2, with TRBD2 matching over 8 bases. This CDR3 region has 14 residues. The ends lost 5 bases at V and 3 bases at J; junction bases unmatched: 2. Germline loops: CDR1 SGHTA, CDR2 FQGNSA. The chain's CDR3 is CASSPSGYTGELFF. CDR3 sequence (DNA): TGTGCCAGCAGCCCTAGCGGGTACACCGGGGAGCTGTTTTTT.

J is TRBJ2-2 and V is TRBV6-6; unclear D gene. The CDR3 runs 13 residues. The V gene lost 2 bases and the J gene lost 5 bases, with 6 bases spanning the gap. Germline V gene data show CDR1 as MNHNY and CDR2 as SVGAGI (reference sequence). CDR3: CASSYGLTGELFF. Here the CDR3 DNA reads TGTGCCAGCAGTTACGGCCTGACCGGGGAGCTGTTTTTT.

The rearrangement joins TRBV5-6 to TRBJ1-2; a weak D match, TRBD1 (6 bases). Germline V CDR1 and CDR2: SGHDT, YYEEEE. The CDR3 is 15 amino acids. Trimming removed 5 bases from V and 0 bases from J, with 14 bases in between. CDR3 residues: CASSLQGLANYGYTF. Written as DNA, the CDR3 is TGTGCCAGCAGTTTACAGGGATTGGCTAACTATGGCTACACCTTC. Complete variable domain (other parts from reference TRBV5-6 and TRBJ1-2): DAGVTQSPTHLIKTRGQQVTLRCSPKSGHDTVSWYQQALGQGPQFIFQYYEEEERQRGNFPDRFSGHQFPNYSSELNVNALLLGDSALYLCASSLQGLANYGYTFGSGTRLTVV.

V is TRBV5-1 and J is TRBJ2-1; 8 nucleotides agree with TRBD1. The germline gives CDR1 SGHRS, CDR2 YFSETQ. The V gene end was trimmed by 4 bases and the J gene end by 8 bases; junction bases not matched to a gene: 11. The length of the CDR3 is 15 residues. The CDR3 DNA sequence: TGCGCCAGCAGCCTGGGGGGACAGGCGTTCGATGAGCAGTTCTTC. This sequence encodes CASSLGGQAFDEQFF.

CDR3 in DNA: TGTGCCAGCGTGGGGGGAGCGGGAGGGCAAGAGACCCAGTACTTC. This encodes CASVGGAGGQETQYF. The V gene is TRBV19, the J gene TRBJ2-5, with 10 bases fitting TRBD2. Germline trimming cut 9 bases from V and 2 bases from J; bases unmatched to any gene: 9. This CDR3 has 15 residues. Germline V gene lookup returns CDR1 LNHDA and CDR2 SQIVND (reference sequence).

V is TRBV4-1 and J is TRBJ2-7, with 7 bases identical to TRBD1. The CDR3 is 15 amino acids. Germline trimming cut 1 base from V and 3 bases from J; bases unmatched to any gene: 6. Germline CDR1 is MGHRA and CDR2 is YSYEKL. The chain's CDR3 is CASSQVDRDGYEQYF. The CDR3 DNA reads TGCGCCAGCAGCCAAGTCGACAGGGACGGCTACGAGCAGTACTTC.

The CDR3 region has the DNA TGCGCCAGCAGCGCCCAGGGGAGGCGGGAGGGCCGCACCGGGGAGCTGTTTTTT. This codes for CASSAQGRREGRTGELFF. This chain connects TRBV5-1 to TRBJ2-2; TRBD2 matches at 9 bases. The ends lost 4 bases at V and 4 bases at J; junction bases unmatched: 14. CDR1 and CDR2 from the germline V gene are SGHRS and YFSETQ. The CDR3 loop spans 18 amino acids.

The chain is built from TRBV5-1 and TRBJ2-5, with TRBD2 matching 7 bases. Trimming removed 0 bases from V and 3 bases from J; junction bases left unmatched: 2. This CDR3 has 14 residues. Germline CDR1 SGHRS, CDR2 YFSETQ. CDR3 in amino acids: CASSLDAGEETQYF. CDR3 bases: TGCGCCAGCAGCTTGGATGCGGGAGAAGAGACCCAGTACTTC.

The chain has TRBV29-1 and TRBJ2-5; D might be TRBD2 (6 bases). Trimming removed 1 base from V and 4 bases from J, with 16 bases in between. Germline loops: CDR1 SQVTM, CDR2 ANQGSEA. The CDR3 is 15 residues long. CDR3 nucleotide sequence: TGCAGCGTTGAAGGTAGCGGCCCCCTCCGAGAGACCCAGTACTTC. Protein: CSVEGSGPLRETQYF.

The chain is built from TRBV7-9 and TRBJ1-1; D is ambiguous. The germline V and J ends were trimmed by 1 base and 6 bases, with 9 bases remaining between them. Germline V CDR1 and CDR2: SEHNR, FQNEAQ (reference sequence). The CDR3 has 13 amino acids. For the CDR3, the DNA is TGTGCCAGCAGCTTAGTCAAGACGGCTGAAGCTTTCTTT. This encodes CASSLVKTAEAFF.

CDR3 nucleotides: TGTGCCACCAGCAGAGATAAGGGAACTTCACCCCTCCACTTT. This encodes CATSRDKGTSPLHF. The chain has TRBV15 and TRBJ1-6; D gene ambiguous. The germline V and J ends were trimmed by 0 bases and 9 bases, with 9 bases remaining between them. The germline CDR1 and CDR2 sequences are LNHNV and YYDKDF (reference sequence). The CDR3 has 14 residues.

Note on this clone: Other DNA sequences in this sample translate to the same CDR3. J is TRBJ1-1 and V is TRBV28; a weak D match, TRBD1 (5 bases). This CDR3 region has 16 residues. V lost 6 bases and J 0 bases, leaving 17 bases between the germline ends. Germline V gives CDR1 MDHEN, CDR2 SYDVKM. This chain's CDR3 is CASRSGQGLMNTEAFF. In DNA form, the CDR3 reads TGTGCCAGCAGATCCGGACAAGGTTTAATGAACACTGAAGCTTTCTTT.

The gene calls are TRBV30 and TRBJ2-1; 8 nucleotides align to TRBD1. With V trimmed by 4 bases and J by 8 bases, 13 bases remained unmatched. This CDR3 has 15 residues. Germline V gene sequence: CDR1 GTSNPN, CDR2 SVGIG (reference sequence). CDR3 nucleotides: TGTGCCTGGACCAAAGGGCAGGGGGCGCGGGATGAGCAGTTCTTC. This codes for CAWTKGQGARDEQFF. Full variable domain (remainder filled in from reference TRBV30 and TRBJ2-1): SQTIHQWPATLVQPVGSPLSLECTVEGTSNPNLYWYRQAAGRGLQLLFYSVGIGQISSEVPQNLSASRPQDRQFILSSKKLLLSDSGFYLCAWTKGQGARDEQFFGPGTRLTVL.

V is TRBV5-6 and J is TRBJ2-7, with D perhaps matching TRBD1 (5 bases). This CDR3 has 14 residues. V lost 2 bases and J 0 bases, leaving 9 bases between the germline ends. Per the germline V gene, CDR1 is SGHDT and CDR2 is YYEEEE. The CDR3 DNA sequence: TGTGCCAGCAGCTTAAGACAGAGCTCCTACGAGCAGTACTTC. Translation: CASSLRQSSYEQYF.

The chain is built from TRBV19 and TRBJ2-7, with TRBD2 identical over 8 bases. Germline V gene lookup returns CDR1 LNHDA and CDR2 SQIVND (reference sequence). The CDR3 contains 15 residues. Trimming at V came to 3 bases and at J to 3 bases, leaving 7 bases not matched to a gene. The CDR3 reads CASSISLAGIYEQYF. The CDR3 coding sequence is TGTGCCAGTAGTATCTCGTTAGCGGGGATCTACGAGCAGTACTTC.

The gene calls are TRBV28 and TRBJ2-1; the match to TRBD2 covers 7 bases. V shed 7 bases, J shed 5 bases, and the junction held 8 bases outside the gene matches. The CDR3 extends over 14 amino acids. Germline V lookup: CDR1 MDHEN, CDR2 SYDVKM. For the CDR3, the DNA is TGTGCCAGCACCCGCCCAGCGGGGCACAATGAGCAGTTCTTC. Translating it yields CASTRPAGHNEQFF.

A word on this clone: Relative to the germline gene, one junction end is altered; a read error may explain this. This chain uses TRBV6-5 with TRBJ2-7; 12 positions match TRBD2. In germline, CDR1 is MNHEY, CDR2 SVGAGI. This CDR3 is built from 13 residues. CDR3 nucleotides: TGTGCCAGCAGGAGATCGGGACTAGCGGGCTACCACTTC. This codes for CASRRSGLAGYHF.